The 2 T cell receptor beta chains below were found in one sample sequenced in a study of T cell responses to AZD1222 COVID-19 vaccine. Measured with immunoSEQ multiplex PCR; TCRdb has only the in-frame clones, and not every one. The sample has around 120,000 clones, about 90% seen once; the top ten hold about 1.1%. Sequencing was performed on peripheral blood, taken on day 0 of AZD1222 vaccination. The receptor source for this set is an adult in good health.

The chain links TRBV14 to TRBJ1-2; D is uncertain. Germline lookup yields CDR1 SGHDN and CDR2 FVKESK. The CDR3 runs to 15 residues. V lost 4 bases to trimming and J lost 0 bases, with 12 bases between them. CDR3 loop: CASSRLTGANYGYTF. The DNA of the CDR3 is TGTGCCAGCAGCCGATTGACGGGCGCTAACTATGGCTACACCTTC.

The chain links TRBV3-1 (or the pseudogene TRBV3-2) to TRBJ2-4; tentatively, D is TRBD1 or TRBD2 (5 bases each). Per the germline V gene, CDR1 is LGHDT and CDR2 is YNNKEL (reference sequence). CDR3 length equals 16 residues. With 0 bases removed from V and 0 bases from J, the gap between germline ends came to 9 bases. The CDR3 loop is CASSQDGALAKNIQYF. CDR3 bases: TGTGCCAGCAGCCAAGACGGGGCTCTAGCCAAAAACATTCAGTACTTC.